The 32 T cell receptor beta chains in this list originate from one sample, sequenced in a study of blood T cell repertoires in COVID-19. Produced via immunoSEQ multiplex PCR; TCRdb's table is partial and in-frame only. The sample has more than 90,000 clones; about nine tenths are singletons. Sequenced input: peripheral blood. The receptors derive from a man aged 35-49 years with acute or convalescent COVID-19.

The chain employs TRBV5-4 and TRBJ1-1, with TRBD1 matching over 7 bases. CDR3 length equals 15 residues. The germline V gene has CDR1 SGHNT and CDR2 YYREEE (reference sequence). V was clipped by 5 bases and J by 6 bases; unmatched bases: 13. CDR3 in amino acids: CASSLKTGPTAEAFF. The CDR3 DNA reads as TGTGCCAGCAGTCTCAAGACAGGGCCTACGGCTGAAGCTTTCTTT.

The CDR3 region has the DNA TGTGCTAGTGGTTTGCGGGGATACGCTGAAGCTTTCTTT. Its translation is CASGLRGYAEAFF. This chain connects TRBV12-5 to TRBJ1-1; D is unresolved. The CDR3 consists of 13 residues. V shed 2 bases and J shed 6 bases, with 10 bases lying between them. Germline CDR1 LGHNT, CDR2 FRNRAP.

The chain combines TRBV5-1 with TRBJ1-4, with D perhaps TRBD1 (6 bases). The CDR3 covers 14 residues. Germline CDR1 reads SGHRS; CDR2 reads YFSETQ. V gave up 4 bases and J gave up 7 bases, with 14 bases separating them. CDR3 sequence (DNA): TGCGCCAGCAGCCGAGGACAGAGACCTGAAAAACTGTTTTTT. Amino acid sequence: CASSRGQRPEKLFF.

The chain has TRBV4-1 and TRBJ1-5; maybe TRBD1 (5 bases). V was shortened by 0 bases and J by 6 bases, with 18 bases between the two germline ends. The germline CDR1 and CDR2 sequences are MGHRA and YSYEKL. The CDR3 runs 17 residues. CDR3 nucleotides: TGCGCCAGCAGCCAAGATGAGGCTGGCAGGGTGGGTCAGCCCCAGCATTTT. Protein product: CASSQDEAGRVGQPQHF.

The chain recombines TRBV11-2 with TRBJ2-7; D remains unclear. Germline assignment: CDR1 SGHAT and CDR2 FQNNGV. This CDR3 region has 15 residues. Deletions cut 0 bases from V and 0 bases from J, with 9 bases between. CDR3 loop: CASSLDLASSYEQYF. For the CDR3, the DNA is TGTGCCAGCAGCTTAGACTTGGCTAGCTCCTACGAGCAGTACTTC.

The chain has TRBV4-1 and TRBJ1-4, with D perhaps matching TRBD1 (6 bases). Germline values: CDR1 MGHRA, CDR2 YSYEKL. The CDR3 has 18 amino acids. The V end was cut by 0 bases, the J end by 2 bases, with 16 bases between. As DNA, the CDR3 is TGCGCCAGCAGCCAAGACGAGCAGGGGCCCCCGACTAATGAAAAACTGTTTTTT. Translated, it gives CASSQDEQGPPTNEKLFF.

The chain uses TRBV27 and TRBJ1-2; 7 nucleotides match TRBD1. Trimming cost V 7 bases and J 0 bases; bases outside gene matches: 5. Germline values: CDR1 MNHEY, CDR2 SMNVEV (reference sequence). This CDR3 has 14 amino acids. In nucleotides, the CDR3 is TGTGCCAGCAAACGGACAGGCCCTAACTATGGCTACACCTTC. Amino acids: CASKRTGPNYGYTF.

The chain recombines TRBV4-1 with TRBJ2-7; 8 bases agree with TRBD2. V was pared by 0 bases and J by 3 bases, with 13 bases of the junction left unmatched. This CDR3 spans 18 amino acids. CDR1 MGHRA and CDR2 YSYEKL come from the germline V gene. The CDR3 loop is CASSQDLERGNFGYEQYF. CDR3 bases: TGCGCCAGCAGCCAAGATCTCGAGCGGGGGAACTTCGGCTACGAGCAGTACTTC.

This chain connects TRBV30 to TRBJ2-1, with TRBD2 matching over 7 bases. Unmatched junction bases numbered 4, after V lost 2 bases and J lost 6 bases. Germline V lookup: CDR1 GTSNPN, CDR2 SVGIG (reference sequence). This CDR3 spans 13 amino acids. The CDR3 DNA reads TGTGCCTGGAGTCCCCCGGGGGGCAATGAGCAGTTCTTC. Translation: CAWSPPGGNEQFF.

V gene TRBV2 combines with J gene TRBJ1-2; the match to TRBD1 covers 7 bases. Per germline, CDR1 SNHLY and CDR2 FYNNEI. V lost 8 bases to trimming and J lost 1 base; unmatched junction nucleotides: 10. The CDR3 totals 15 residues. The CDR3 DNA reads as TGTGCCAGCCCGGTCGTTACAGGGGTTAACTATGGCTACACCTTC. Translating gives CASPVVTGVNYGYTF.

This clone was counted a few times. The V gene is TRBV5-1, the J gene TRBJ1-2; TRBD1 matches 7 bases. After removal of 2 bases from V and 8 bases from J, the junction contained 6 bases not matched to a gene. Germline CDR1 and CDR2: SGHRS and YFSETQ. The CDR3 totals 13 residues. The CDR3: CASSFEGARGYTF. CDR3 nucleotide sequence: TGCGCCAGCAGCTTTGAGGGGGCGCGGGGCTACACCTTC.

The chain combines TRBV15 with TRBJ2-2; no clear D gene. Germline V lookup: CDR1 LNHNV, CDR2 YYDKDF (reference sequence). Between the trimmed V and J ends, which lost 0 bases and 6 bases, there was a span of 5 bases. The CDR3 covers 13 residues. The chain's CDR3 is CATSRDSSGELFF. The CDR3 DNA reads TGTGCCACCAGCAGAGATTCCTCCGGGGAGCTGTTTTTT.

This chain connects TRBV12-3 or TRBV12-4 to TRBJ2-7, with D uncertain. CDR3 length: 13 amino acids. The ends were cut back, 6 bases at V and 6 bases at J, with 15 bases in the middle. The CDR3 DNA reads TGTGCCAGCAGCCTTCGACTTGTGGGCGAGCAGTACTTC. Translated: CASSLRLVGEQYF.

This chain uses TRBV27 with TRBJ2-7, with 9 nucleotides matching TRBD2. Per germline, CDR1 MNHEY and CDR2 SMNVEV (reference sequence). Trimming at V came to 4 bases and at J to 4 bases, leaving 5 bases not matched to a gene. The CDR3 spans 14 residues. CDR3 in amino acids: CASSYRLAEYEQYF. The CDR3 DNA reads TGTGCCAGCAGTTATCGACTAGCGGAGTACGAGCAGTACTTC.

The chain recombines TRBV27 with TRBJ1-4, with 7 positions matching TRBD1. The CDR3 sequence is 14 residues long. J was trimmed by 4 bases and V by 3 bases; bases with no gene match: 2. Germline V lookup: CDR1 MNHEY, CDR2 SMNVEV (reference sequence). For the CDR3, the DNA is TGTGCCAGCAGTTTCGGGACAGATAATGAAAAACTGTTTTTT. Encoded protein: CASSFGTDNEKLFF.

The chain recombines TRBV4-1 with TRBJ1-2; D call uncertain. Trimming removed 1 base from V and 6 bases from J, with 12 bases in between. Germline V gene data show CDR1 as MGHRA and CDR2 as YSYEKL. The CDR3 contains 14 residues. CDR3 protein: CASSQVSDGNGYTF. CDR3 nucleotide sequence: TGCGCCAGCAGCCAAGTTTCAGACGGGAATGGCTACACCTTC.

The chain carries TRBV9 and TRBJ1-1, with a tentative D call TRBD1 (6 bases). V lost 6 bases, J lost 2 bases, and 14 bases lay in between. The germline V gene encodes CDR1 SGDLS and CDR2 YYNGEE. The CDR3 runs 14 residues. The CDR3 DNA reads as TGTGCCAGCACCCCGGGAGGGGGAAACACTGAAGCTTTCTTT. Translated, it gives CASTPGGGNTEAFF.

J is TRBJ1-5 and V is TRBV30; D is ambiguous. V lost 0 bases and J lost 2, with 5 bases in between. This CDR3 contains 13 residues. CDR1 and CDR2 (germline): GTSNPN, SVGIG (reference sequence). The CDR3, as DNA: TGTGCCTGGAGTGTAGCCCGCAATCAGCCCCAGCATTTT. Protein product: CAWSVARNQPQHF.

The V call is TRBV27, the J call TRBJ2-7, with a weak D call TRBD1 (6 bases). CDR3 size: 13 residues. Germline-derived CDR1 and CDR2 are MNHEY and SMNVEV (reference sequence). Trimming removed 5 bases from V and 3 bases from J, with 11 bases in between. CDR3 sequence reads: CASSHGTLYEQYF. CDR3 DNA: TGTGCCAGCAGTCATGGGACACTCTACGAGCAGTACTTC.

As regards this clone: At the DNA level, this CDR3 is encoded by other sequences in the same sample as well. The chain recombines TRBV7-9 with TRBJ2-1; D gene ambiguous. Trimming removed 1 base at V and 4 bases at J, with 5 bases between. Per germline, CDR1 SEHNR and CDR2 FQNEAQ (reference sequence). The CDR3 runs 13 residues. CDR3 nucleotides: TGTGCCAGCAGCTTAGTCCAGTACAATGAGCAGTTCTTC. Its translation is CASSLVQYNEQFF.

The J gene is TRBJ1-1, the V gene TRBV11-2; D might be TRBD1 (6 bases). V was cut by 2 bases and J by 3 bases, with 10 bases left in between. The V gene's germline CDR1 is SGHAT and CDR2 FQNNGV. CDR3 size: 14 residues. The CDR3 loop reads CASSLTGRDTEAFF. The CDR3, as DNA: TGTGCCAGCAGCTTAACAGGGCGGGACACTGAAGCTTTCTTT.

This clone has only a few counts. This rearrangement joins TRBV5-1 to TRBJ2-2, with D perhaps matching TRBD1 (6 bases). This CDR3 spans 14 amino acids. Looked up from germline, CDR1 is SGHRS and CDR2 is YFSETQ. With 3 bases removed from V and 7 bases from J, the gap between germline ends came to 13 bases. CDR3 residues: CASSSTGSGGELFF. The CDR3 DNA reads TGCGCCAGCAGCTCGACAGGTAGTGGCGGGGAGCTGTTTTTT.

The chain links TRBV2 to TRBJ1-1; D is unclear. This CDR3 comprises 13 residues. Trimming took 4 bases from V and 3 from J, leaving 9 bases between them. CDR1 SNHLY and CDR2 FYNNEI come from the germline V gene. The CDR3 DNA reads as TGTGCCAGCAGTGTGATAGAACACACTGAAGCTTTCTTT. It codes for CASSVIEHTEAFF.

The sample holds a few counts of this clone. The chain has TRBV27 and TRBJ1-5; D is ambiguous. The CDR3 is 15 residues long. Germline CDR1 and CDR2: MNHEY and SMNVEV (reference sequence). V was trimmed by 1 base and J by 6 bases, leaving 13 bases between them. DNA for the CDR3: TGTGCCAGCAGTTTATTTGCCCGGGGAGGTCAGCCCCAGCATTTT. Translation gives CASSLFARGGQPQHF.

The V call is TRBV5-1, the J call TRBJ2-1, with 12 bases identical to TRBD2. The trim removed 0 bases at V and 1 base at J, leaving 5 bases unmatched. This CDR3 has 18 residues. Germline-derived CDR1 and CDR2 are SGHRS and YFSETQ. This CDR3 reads CASSLGLAGGRSYNEQFF. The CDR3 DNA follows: TGCGCCAGCAGCTTGGGCCTAGCGGGGGGGCGTTCCTACAATGAGCAGTTCTTC.

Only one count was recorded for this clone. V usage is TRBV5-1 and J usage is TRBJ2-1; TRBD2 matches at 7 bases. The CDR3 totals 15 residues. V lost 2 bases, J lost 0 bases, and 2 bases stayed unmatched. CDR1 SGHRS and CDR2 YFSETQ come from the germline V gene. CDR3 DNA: TGCGCCAGCAGCTTAGCGGGATTCTCCTACAATGAGCAGTTCTTC. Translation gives CASSLAGFSYNEQFF.

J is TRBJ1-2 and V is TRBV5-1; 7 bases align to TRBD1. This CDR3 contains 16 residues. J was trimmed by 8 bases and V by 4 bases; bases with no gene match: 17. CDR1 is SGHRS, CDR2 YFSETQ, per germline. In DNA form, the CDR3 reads TGCGCCAGCAGCATGACAGGGAACGCAGATTCTTTCGGCTACACCTTC. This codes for CASSMTGNADSFGYTF.

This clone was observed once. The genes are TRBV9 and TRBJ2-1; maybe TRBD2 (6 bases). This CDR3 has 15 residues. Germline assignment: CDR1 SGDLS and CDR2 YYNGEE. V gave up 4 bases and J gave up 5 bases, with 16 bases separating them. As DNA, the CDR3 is TGTGCCAGCAGCCCCCAAGGGGCGGGAAACAATGAGCAGTTCTTC. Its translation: CASSPQGAGNNEQFF.

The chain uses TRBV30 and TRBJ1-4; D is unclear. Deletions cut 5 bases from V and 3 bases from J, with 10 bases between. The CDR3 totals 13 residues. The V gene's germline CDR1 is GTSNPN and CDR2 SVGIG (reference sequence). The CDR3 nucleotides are TGTGCCTGGGGTGGCGTGGCTAATGAAAAACTGTTTTTT. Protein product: CAWGGVANEKLFF. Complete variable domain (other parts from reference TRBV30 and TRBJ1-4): SQTIHQWPATLVQPVGSPLSLECTVEGTSNPNLYWYRQAAGRGLQLLFYSVGIGQISSEVPQNLSASRPQDRQFILSSKKLLLSDSGFYLCAWGGVANEKLFFGSGTQLSVL.

The CDR3 nucleotides are TGTGCCAGTAGACCACAGGGCTTCTCCTACAATGAGCAGTTCTTC. Translated: CASRPQGFSYNEQFF. The genes are TRBV19 and TRBJ2-1, with a tentative D call TRBD1 (6 bases). CDR3 length equals 15 residues. Trimming removed 6 bases from V and 0 bases from J, with 12 bases in between. Germline-derived CDR1 and CDR2 are LNHDA and SQIVND (reference sequence).

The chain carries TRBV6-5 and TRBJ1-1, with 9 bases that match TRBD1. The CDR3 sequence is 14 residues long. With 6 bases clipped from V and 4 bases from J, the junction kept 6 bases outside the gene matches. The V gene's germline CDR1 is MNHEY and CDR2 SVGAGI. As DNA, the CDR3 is TGTGCCAGCAGAACCTCGACAGGGGGCACTGAAGCTTTCTTT. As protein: CASRTSTGGTEAFF.

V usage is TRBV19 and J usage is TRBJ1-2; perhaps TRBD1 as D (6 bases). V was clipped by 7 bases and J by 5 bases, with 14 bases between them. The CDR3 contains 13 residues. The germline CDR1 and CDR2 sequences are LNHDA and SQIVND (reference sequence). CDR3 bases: TGTGCCAGTAACCGGGACAAAAATTATGGCTACACCTTC. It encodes CASNRDKNYGYTF. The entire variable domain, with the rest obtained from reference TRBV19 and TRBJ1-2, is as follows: DGGITQSPKYLFRKEGQNVTLSCEQNLNHDAMYWYRQDPGQGLRLIYYSQIVNDFQKGDIAEGYSVSREKKESFPLTVTSAQKNPTAFYLCASNRDKNYGYTFGSGTRLTVV.